The 16 T cell receptor beta chains presented below share a single source sample, sequenced in a study of blood T cell repertoires in COVID-19. TCRdb's copy holds only in-frame clones and misses some; the assay was immunoSEQ multiplex PCR. Of 35,000 to 45,000 clones in the sample, 75% to 90% are singletons; the top ten hold around 4%. What was sequenced was peripheral blood. The receptors shown here come from a man aged 55-75 years with acute or convalescent COVID-19.

This clone showed up just once. The chain joins TRBV28 to TRBJ1-1; tentative D call: TRBD1 (6 bases). The germline gives CDR1 MDHEN, CDR2 SYDVKM. CDR3 size: 15 residues. The V end was cut by 4 bases, the J end by 5 bases, with 17 bases between. CDR3 residues: CASSSRGARWTEAFF. Written as DNA, the CDR3 is TGTGCCAGCAGTTCGCGGGGGGCGCGGTGGACTGAAGCTTTCTTT.

The rearrangement links TRBV29-1 to TRBJ2-3, with 8 bases that match TRBD1. The germline V gene encodes CDR1 SQVTM and CDR2 ANQGSEA. CDR3 length: 12 amino acids. The trim removed 7 bases at V and 3 bases at J, leaving 3 bases unmatched. CDR3 loop: CSGGQATDTQYF. The CDR3 DNA reads TGCAGCGGGGGACAGGCGACAGATACGCAGTATTTT.

The V and J genes are TRBV9 and TRBJ1-3, with 10 bases lining up with TRBD1. The CDR3 runs to 15 residues. V shed 2 bases and J 4 bases; nucleotides not matched to a gene: 3. Per the germline V gene, CDR1 is SGDLS and CDR2 is YYNGEE. The CDR3 DNA sequence: TGTGCCAGCAGCGTGGGACAGGGGTTAGGAAACACCATATATTTT. Protein sequence: CASSVGQGLGNTIYF.

The chain uses TRBV28 and TRBJ2-7; TRBD2 matches at 13 bases. Looked up from germline, CDR1 is MDHEN and CDR2 is SYDVKM. With 6 bases clipped from V and 5 bases from J, the junction kept 7 bases outside the gene matches. The CDR3 consists of 15 residues. CDR3 region: CASSGQGTSGNEQYF. CDR3 DNA sequence: TGTGCCAGCAGCGGACAAGGGACTAGCGGGAACGAGCAGTACTTC.

This rearrangement joins TRBV14 to TRBJ2-3; D remains unclear. The CDR3 sequence is 11 residues long. Germline V gene sequence: CDR1 SGHDN, CDR2 FVKESK. The V gene lost 1 base and the J gene lost 6 bases, with 2 bases spanning the gap. The CDR3 nucleotides read TGTGCCAGCAGCCAAGCGGATACGCAGTATTTT. It encodes CASSQADTQYF.

V and J are TRBV3-1 (or the pseudogene TRBV3-2) and TRBJ2-5; D is undetermined. Germline V lookup: CDR1 LGHDT, CDR2 YNNKEL (reference sequence). V lost 11 bases and J lost 1, with 11 bases in between. The CDR3 extends over 12 amino acids. The CDR3 region is CAAGAAQETQYF. CDR3 in DNA: TGTGCCGCCGGAGCAGCCCAAGAGACCCAGTACTTC.

The V and J genes are TRBV5-8 and TRBJ1-6, with D possibly TRBD1 on 6 matching bases. The CDR3 runs 14 residues. V lost 9 bases and J 5 bases, leaving 15 bases between the germline ends. The V gene's germline CDR1 is SGHTS and CDR2 YDEGEE. Here the CDR3 reads CATRPQGNNSPLHF. The CDR3 coding sequence is TGTGCCACCAGGCCTCAGGGGAATAATTCACCCCTCCACTTT.

The chain couples TRBV10-2 to TRBJ1-1; 9 bases match TRBD1. The V gene end was trimmed by 7 bases and the J gene end by 4 bases; junction bases not matched to a gene: 7. CDR3 length: 14 residues. Looked up from germline, CDR1 is WSHSY and CDR2 is SAAADI. The CDR3 region has the DNA TGCGCCAGCAAGGACAGGGGTCCTACCACTGAAGCTTTCTTT. Its translation is CASKDRGPTTEAFF.

V usage is TRBV7-3 and J usage is TRBJ2-2; D gene unclear. The length of the CDR3 is 14 residues. The V gene's germline CDR1 is SGHTA and CDR2 FQGTGA. Between the trimmed V and J ends, which lost 5 bases and 0 bases, there was a span of 7 bases. The CDR3 is CASSRTANTGELFF. The CDR3 DNA reads as TGTGCCAGCAGCCGCACGGCGAACACCGGGGAGCTGTTTTTT.

The V gene is TRBV12-3 or TRBV12-4, the J gene TRBJ2-5, with no clear D. V was clipped by 2 bases and J by 2 bases, with 6 bases between them. The CDR3 is made up of 13 amino acids. The chain's CDR3 is CASSLTVQETQYF. For the CDR3, the DNA is TGTGCCAGCAGTTTAACGGTTCAAGAGACCCAGTACTTC.

V usage is TRBV5-6 and J usage is TRBJ2-2, with a possible D match to TRBD2 (6 bases). The V end lost 3 bases, the J end lost 6 bases, and 12 bases lay between the germline ends. CDR3 length: 14 amino acids. In germline, CDR1 is SGHDT, CDR2 YYEEEE. The CDR3 reads CASSYKPGAGELFF. The CDR3 DNA follows: TGTGCCAGCAGCTATAAGCCGGGGGCCGGGGAGCTGTTTTTT.

The chain has TRBV5-1 and TRBJ1-1; 7 positions match TRBD1. Germline CDR1 reads SGHRS; CDR2 reads YFSETQ. The length of the CDR3 is 12 residues. J lost 11 bases, V lost 3 bases, and 7 bases had no gene match. CDR3 bases: TGCGCCAGCAGCTCTGAGGGCAGGGGGGCTTTCTTT. Translated: CASSSEGRGAFF.

This clone came up once. An end of the junction differs from the germline gene, which may be a read error. The rearrangement uses TRBV7-7 and TRBJ2-5; a weak D match, TRBD2 (5 bases). CDR3 length: 13 amino acids. Germline V CDR1 and CDR2: SSHAT, FNYEAQ (reference sequence). Here the CDR3 reads CASSLRGAETQYF. CDR3 in DNA: TGTGCTAGCAGCTTACGGGGAGCGGAGACCCAGTACTTC.

The CDR3 DNA reads as TGTGCCAGCAGCAAAGGACCGGCGGGGGGCATGACAGATACGCAGTATTTT. It is translated as CASSKGPAGGMTDTQYF. The rearrangement uses TRBV4-2 and TRBJ2-3; 8 bases are shared with TRBD2. The CDR3 is 17 residues long. Per germline, CDR1 LGHNA and CDR2 YNFKEQ. The trim removed 5 bases at V and 3 bases at J, leaving 13 bases unmatched.

The chain has TRBV5-5 and TRBJ1-3, with D unresolved. Germline lookup yields CDR1 SGHKS and CDR2 YYEKEE (reference sequence). Trimming cost V 6 bases and J 0 bases, with 13 bases left between them. This CDR3 has 15 amino acids. CDR3 DNA: TGTGCCAGCACCGCTCAGGTTTACTCTGGAAACACCATATATTTT. This sequence encodes CASTAQVYSGNTIYF. Drawing the rest from reference TRBV5-5 and TRBJ1-3, the complete variable domain is DAGVTQSPTHLIKTRGQQVTLRCSPISGHKSVSWYQQVLGQGPQFIFQYYEKEERGRGNFPDRFSARQFPNYSSELNVNALLLGDSALYLCASTAQVYSGNTIYFGEGSWLTVV.

This chain connects TRBV19 to TRBJ2-3; D possibly corresponds to TRBD2 (7 bases). Trimming stripped 3 bases from V and 6 bases from J, with 19 bases between. Germline CDR1 and CDR2: LNHDA and SQIVND (reference sequence). This CDR3 has 16 amino acids. CDR3 sequence: CASSMLAAGAGDTQYF. CDR3 DNA: TGTGCCAGTAGTATGTTGGCGGCGGGGGCTGGGGATACGCAGTATTTT.